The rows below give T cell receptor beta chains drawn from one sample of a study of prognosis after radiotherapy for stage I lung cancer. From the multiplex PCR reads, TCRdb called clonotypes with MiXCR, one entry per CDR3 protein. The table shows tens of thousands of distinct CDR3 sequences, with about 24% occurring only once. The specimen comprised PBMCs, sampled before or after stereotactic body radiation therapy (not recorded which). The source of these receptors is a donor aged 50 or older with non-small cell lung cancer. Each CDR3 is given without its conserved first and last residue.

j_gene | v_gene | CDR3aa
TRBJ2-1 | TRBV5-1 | ASSLPAWTFYNEQF
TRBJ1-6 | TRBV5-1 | ASSAAGAGSPLH
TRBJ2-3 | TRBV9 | ASSVGNSGGKDTQY
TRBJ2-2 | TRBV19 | ASSILGTTGGWSTGELF
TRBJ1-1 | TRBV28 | ASTSTADTESF
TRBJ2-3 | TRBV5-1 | ASSYDPGQGSDTQY
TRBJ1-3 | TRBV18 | ASSPQKTGGVNTIY
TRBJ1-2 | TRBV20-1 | SARDTGTGAIYGYT
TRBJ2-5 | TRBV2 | ASISPSVGTQY
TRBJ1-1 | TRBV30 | AWRRQVMNTEAF
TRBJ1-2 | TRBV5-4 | ASRPGQGIIGYT